A selection of T cell receptor beta chains follows, all from one sample in a study of post-analysis software for immune sequencing data. TCRdb reprocessed the PCR reads via MiXCR and lists one record per CDR3 protein. The sample lists 550,000 to 700,000 distinct CDR3 sequences, 44% occurring once. The material sequenced was blood. These receptors were collected from a girl aged 10-17 years with multiple sclerosis. Both conserved end residues are part of each CDR3. Each record gives: J gene, V gene, D gene, clone size, CDR3 DNA, CDR3 protein. D genes are given only for firm matches. Expanded clones are given a class, and other clones once, few, many or no size at all.

TRBJ2-4	TRBV5-1	TRBD1	few	TGCGCCAGCAGCGGGACAGGGGTGGAAAACATTCAGTACTTC	CASSGTGVENIQYF
TRBJ2-3	TRBV5-5	-	few	TGTGCCAGCAGCTTGACCTACACAGATACGCAGTATTTT	CASSLTYTDTQYF
TRBJ1-2	TRBV5-1	-	-	TGCGCCAGCAGCCCAGGACAGACAAGCTATGGCTACACCTTC	CASSPGQTSYGYTF
TRBJ2-1	TRBV12-3/TRBV12-4	TRBD2	few	TGTGCCAGCAGTTCCCACGGGCTAGCGGATGAGCAGTTCTTC	CASSSHGLADEQFF
TRBJ2-3	TRBV29-1	-	-	TGCAGCGTTGAAGATAGGGGCGCCAGGCTCACAGATACGCAGTATTTT	CSVEDRGARLTDTQYF
TRBJ2-5	TRBV29-1	TRBD1	-	TGCAGCGTTGTGGGACAGGGGGCGGGGGAGCAGTACTTC	CSVVGQGAGEQYF
TRBJ2-7	TRBV29-1	-	-	TGCAGTATAGGCGGCGGCATCAGGTACAATGAGCAGTACTTC	CSIGGGIRYNEQYF
TRBJ1-2	TRBV4-1	-	-	TGCGCCAGCAGCCAAGACCCCCGGGACGCAACTAACTATGGCTACACCTTC	CASSQDPRDATNYGYTF
TRBJ2-7	TRBV27	-	once	TGTGCCAGCAGTCGGACAAGGAAAGACGAGCAGTACTTC	CASSRTRKDEQYF
TRBJ2-1	TRBV10-3	TRBD2	-	TGTGCCCTCGGTTGGACTAGCGGATACAATGAGCAGTTCTTC	CALGWTSGYNEQFF
TRBJ2-1	TRBV5-1	TRBD2	-	TGCGCCAGCAGCCCCGGGACTAGGAACAATGAGCAGTTCTTC	CASSPGTRNNEQFF
TRBJ1-2	TRBV11-2	TRBD1	few	TGTGCCAGCAGCCACGGGGTTGCCGGGACAGGGTCTACGGGCTACACCTTC	CASSHGVAGTGSTGYTF
TRBJ2-7	TRBV6-6	TRBD2	-	TGTGCCAGCAGGGGACTAGCGGGGGAATCCCCCTACGAGCAGTACTTC	CASRGLAGESPYEQYF
TRBJ1-1	TRBV3-1	-	-	TGTGCCAGCAGCCAGACAGGTCGTAACACTGAAGCTTTCTTT	CASSQTGRNTEAFF
TRBJ1-2	TRBV25-1	-	few	TGTGCCACCCGAAGGGGGTCCCCAGGGGACTATGGCTACACCTTC	CATRRGSPGDYGYTF
TRBJ2-3	TRBV7-8	-	few	TGTGCCAGCAGCCACGACAGGATTCCAGATACGCAGTATTTT	CASSHDRIPDTQYF
TRBJ2-1	TRBV7-7	TRBD2	-	TGTGCTAGCAGCTTAAGTCCAGCGGGAGTTGGTGAGCAGTTCTTC	CASSLSPAGVGEQFF
TRBJ2-4	TRBV27	-	-	TGTGCCAGCAGTTTATTCCCCCAGGAAAACATTCAGTACTTC	CASSLFPQENIQYF
TRBJ2-6	TRBV4-1	TRBD1	-	TGCGCCAGCAGCCAAGAAGGACAGGGAGCCACCTTCTCTGGGGCCAACGTCCTGACTTTC	CASSQEGQGATFSGANVLTF
TRBJ2-7	TRBV7-2	TRBD2	-	TGTGCCAGCAGCTTACTAGCGGGGGCCCGATACGAGCAGTACTTC	CASSLLAGARYEQYF